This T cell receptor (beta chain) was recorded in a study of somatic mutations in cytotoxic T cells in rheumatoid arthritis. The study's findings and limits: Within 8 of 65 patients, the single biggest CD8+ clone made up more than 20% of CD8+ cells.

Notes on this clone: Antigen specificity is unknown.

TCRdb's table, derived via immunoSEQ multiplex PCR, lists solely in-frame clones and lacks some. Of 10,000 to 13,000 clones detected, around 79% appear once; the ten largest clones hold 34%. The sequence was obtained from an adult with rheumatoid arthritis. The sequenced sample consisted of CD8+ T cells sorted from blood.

CDR3 in amino acids: CASSLYRDEQYF. DNA of the CDR3: TGTGCCAGCAGCCTGTACAGGGACGAGCAGTACTTC. The chain uses TRBV7-2 and TRBJ2-7, with D perhaps matching TRBD1 (6 bases). CDR3 size: 12 residues. Deletions cut 5 bases from V and 5 bases from J, with 10 bases between. CDR1 and CDR2 from the germline V gene are SGHTA and FQGNSA.